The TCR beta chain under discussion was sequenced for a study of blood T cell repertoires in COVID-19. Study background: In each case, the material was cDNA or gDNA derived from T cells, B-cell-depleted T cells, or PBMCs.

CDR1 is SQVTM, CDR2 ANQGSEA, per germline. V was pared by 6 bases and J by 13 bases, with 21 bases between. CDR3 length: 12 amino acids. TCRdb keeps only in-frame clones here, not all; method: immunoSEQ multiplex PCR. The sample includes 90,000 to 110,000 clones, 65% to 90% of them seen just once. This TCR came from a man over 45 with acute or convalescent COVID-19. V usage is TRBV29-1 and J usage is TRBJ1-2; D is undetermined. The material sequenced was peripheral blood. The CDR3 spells CSVTQMGTAGTF. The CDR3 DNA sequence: TGCAGCGTCACTCAAATGGGTACTGCAGGCACCTTC.